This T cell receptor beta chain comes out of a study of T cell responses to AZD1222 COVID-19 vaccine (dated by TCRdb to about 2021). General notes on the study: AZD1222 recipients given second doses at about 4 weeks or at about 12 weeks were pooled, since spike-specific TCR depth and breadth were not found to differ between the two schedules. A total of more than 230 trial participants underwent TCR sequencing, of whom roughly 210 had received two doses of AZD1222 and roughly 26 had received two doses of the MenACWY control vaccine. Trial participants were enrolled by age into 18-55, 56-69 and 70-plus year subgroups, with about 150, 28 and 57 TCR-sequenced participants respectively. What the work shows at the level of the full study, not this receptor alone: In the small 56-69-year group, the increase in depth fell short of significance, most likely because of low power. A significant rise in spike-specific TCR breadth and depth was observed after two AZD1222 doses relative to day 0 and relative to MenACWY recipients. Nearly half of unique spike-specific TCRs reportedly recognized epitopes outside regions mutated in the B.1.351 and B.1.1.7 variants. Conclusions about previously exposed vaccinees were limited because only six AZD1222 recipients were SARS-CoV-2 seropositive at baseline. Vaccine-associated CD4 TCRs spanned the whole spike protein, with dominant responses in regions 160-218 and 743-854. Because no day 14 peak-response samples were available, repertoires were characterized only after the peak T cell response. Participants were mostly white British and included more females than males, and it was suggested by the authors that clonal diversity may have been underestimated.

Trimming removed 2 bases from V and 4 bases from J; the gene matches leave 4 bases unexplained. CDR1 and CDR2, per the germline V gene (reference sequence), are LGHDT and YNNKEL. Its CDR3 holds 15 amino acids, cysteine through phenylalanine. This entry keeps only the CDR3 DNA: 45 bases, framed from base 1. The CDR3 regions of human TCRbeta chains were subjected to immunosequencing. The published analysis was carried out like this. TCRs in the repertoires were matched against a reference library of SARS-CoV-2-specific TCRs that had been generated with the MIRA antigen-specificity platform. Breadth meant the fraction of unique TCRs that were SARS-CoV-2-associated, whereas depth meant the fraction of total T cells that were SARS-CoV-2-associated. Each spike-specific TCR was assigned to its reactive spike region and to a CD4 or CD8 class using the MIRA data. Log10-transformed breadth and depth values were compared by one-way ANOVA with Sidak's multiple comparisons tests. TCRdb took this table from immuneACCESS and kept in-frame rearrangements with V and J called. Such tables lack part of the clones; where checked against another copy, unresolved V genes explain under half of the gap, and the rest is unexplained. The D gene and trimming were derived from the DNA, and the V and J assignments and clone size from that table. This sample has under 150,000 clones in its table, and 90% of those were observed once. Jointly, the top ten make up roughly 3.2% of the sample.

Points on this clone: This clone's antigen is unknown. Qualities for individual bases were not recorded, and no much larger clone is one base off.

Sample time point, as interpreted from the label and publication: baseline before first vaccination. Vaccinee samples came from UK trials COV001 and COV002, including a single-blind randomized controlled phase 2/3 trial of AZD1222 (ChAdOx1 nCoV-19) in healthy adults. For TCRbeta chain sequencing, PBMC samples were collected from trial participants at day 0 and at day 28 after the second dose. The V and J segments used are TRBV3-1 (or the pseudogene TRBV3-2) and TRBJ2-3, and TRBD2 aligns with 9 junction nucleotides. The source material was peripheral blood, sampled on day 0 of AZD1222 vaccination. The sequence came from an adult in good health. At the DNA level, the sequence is TGTGCCAGCAGCCAACAGGGACTAGCCCCAGATACGCAGTATTTT. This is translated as CASSQQGLAPDTQYF.